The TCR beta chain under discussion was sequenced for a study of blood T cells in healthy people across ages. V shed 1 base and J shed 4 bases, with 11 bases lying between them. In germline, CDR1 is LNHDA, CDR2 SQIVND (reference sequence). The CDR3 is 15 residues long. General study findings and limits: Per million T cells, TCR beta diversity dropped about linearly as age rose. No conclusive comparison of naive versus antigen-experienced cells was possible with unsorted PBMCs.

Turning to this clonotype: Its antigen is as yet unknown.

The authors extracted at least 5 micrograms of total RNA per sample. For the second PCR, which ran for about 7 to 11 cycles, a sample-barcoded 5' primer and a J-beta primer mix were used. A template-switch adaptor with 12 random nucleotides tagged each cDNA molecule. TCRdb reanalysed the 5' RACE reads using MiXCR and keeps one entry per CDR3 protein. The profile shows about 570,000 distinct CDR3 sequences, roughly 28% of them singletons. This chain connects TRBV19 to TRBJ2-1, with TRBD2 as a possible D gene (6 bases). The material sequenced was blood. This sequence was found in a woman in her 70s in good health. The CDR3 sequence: CASSIAAGSYNEQFF. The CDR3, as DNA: TGTGCCAGTAGTATAGCGGCGGGGTCTTACAATGAGCAGTTCTTC.